This T cell receptor beta chain was observed in a study of T-cell reconstitution after alpha-beta-depleted transplantation in children. Study-wide results and limits: The authors attributed T-cell counts and diversity one year after transplant mostly to newly produced T cells. Several hundred expanded graft clones reportedly were the source of alpha-beta T cells about two months after transplant.

Preparation of the TCRbeta library involved a method that used unique molecular identifiers. TCRdb reanalysed the PCR reads using MiXCR and keeps one entry per CDR3 protein. The table records fewer than 250,000 distinct CDR3 sequences, around a sixth of them present only once. Germline V gene lookup returns CDR1 WSHSY and CDR2 SAAADI. V gave up 4 bases and J gave up 3 bases, with 9 bases separating them. This CDR3 contains 14 residues. This clonotype showed up just a few times. What it binds is unknown. The chain carries TRBV10-2 and TRBJ1-4, with D perhaps TRBD1 (5 bases). The source is a male patient under 10 years old who had a stem cell transplant for acute lymphoblastic leukemia, so the T cells may come from the graft donor. The sequenced sample was PBMCs, mostly from graft donor cells, obtained 360 days after TCRalphabeta/CD19-depleted stem cell transplant. This chain's CDR3 is CASSGDWANEKLFF. As DNA, the CDR3 is TGCGCCAGCAGTGGGGACTGGGCTAATGAAAAACTGTTTTTT.